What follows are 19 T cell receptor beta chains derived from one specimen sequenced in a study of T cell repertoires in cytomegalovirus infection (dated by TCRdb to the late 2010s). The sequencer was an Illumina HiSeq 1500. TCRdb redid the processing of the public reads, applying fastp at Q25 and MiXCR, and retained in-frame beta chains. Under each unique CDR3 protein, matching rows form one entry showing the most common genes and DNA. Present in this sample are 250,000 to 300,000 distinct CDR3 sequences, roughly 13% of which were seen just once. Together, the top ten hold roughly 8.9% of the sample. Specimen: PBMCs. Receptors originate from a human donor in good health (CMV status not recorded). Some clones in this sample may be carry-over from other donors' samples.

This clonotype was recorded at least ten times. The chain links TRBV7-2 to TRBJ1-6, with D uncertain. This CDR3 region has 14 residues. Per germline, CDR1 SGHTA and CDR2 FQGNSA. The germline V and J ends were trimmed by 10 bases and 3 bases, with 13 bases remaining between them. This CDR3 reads CATRTEDYNSPLHF. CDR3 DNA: TGTGCCACCCGCACGGAGGACTATAATTCACCCCTCCACTTT.

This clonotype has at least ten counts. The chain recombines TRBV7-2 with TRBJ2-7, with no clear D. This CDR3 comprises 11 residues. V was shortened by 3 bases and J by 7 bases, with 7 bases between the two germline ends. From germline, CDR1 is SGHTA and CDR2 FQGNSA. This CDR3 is CASSFSTEQYF. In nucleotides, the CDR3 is TGTGCCAGCAGCTTTTCGACGGAGCAGTACTTC.

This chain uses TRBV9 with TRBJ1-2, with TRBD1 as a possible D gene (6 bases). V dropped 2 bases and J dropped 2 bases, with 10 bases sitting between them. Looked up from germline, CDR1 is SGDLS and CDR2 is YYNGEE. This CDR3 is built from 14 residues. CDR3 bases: TGTGCCAGCAGCGTTGGGACACCGAACTATGGCTACACCTTC. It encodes CASSVGTPNYGYTF. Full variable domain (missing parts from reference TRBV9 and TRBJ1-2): DSGVTQTPKHLITATGQRVTLRCSPRSGDLSVYWYQQSLDQGLQFLIQYYNGEERAKGNILERFSAQQFPDLHSELNLSSLELGDSALYFCASSVGTPNYGYTFGSGTRLTVV.

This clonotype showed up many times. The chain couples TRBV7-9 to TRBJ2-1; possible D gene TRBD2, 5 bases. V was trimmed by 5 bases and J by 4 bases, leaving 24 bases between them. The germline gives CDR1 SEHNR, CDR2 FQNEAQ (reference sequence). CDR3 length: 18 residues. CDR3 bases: TGTGCCAGCAGCGCCGAAAACTCCCTAAGGCGGGTATACAATGAGCAGTTCTTC. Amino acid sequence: CASSAENSLRRVYNEQFF.

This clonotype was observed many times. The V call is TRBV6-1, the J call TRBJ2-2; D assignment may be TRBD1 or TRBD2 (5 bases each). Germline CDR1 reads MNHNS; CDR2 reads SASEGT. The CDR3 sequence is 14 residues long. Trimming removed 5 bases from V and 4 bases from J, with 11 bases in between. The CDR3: CASSSPGATGELFF. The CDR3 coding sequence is TGTGCCAGCAGTTCCCCCGGGGCCACCGGGGAGCTGTTTTTT.

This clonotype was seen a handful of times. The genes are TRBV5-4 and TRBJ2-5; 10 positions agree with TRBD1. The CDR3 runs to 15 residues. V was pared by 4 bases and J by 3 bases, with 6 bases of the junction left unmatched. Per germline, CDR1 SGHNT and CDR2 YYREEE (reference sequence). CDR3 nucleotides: TGTGCCAGCAGCCCCCCGACAGGGGGCGAAGAGACCCAGTACTTC. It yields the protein CASSPPTGGEETQYF.

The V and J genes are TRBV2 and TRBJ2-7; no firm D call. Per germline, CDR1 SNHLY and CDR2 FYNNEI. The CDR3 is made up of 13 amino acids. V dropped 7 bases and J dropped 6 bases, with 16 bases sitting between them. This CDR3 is CASTPGVPPEQYF. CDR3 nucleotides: TGTGCCAGCACCCCAGGTGTCCCTCCCGAGCAGTACTTC.

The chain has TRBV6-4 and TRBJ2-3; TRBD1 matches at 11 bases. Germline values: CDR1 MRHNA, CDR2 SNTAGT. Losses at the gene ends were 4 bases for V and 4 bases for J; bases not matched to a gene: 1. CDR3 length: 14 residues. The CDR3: CASSGTGGADTQYF. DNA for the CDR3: TGTGCCAGCAGTGGGACAGGGGGCGCAGATACGCAGTATTTT.

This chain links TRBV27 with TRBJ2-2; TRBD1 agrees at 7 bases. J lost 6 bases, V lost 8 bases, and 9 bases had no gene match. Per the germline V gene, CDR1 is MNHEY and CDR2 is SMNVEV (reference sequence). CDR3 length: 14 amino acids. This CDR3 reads CASGGTGDPGELFF. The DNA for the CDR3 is TGTGCCAGCGGTGGAACAGGGGACCCCGGGGAGCTGTTTTTT.

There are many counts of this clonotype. DNA for the CDR3: TGTGCCAGCAGCGAGAGACAGCGAGATTACAATGAGCAGTTCTTC. It specifies CASSERQRDYNEQFF. The chain employs TRBV7-2 and TRBJ2-1; tentatively, D is TRBD1 (5 bases). The CDR3 contains 15 residues. V was trimmed by 5 bases and J by 4 bases, leaving 15 bases between them. Germline loops: CDR1 SGHTA, CDR2 FQGNSA.

CDR3: CASKKPLVTGNTIYF. CDR3 DNA sequence: TGTGCCAGCAAGAAGCCGTTAGTAACTGGAAACACCATATATTTT. The V and J genes are TRBV7-9 and TRBJ1-3, with no clear D. CDR3 size: 15 residues. Germline V CDR1 and CDR2: SEHNR, FQNEAQ (reference sequence). V was cut by 7 bases and J by 2 bases, with 15 bases left in between.

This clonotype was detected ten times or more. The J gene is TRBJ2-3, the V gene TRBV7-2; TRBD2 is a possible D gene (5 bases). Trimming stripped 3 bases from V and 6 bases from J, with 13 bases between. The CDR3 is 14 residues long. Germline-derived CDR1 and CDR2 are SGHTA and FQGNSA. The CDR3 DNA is TGTGCCAGCAGCTTTACGTCTAGCTTTGATACGCAGTATTTT. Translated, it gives CASSFTSSFDTQYF.

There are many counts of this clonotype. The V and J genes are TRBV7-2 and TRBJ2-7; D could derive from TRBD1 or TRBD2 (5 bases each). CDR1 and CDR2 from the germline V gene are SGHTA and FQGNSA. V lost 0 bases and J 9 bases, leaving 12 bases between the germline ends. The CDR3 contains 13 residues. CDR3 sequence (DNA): TGTGCCAGCAGCTTAGCGCAGGGAGTTGGGCAGTACTTC. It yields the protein CASSLAQGVGQYF.

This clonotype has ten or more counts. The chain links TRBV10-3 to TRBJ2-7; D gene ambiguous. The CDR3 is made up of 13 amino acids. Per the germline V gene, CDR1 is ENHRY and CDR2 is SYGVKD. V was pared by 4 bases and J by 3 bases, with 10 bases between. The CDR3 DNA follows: TGTGCCATCAGTGGGGGTCAGGACTACGAGCAGTACTTC. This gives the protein CAISGGQDYEQYF.

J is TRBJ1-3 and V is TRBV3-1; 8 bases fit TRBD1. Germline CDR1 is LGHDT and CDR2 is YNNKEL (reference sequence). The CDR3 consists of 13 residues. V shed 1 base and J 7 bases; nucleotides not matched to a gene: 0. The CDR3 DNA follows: TGTGCCAGCAGCCAAGGACAGGGGAACACCATATATTTT. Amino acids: CASSQGQGNTIYF.

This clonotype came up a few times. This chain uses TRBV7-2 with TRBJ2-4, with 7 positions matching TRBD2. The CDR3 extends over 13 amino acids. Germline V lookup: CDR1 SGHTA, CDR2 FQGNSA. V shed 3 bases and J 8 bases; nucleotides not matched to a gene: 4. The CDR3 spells CASSLGGGDIQYF. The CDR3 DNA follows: TGTGCCAGCAGCTTGGGGGGGGGGGACATTCAGTACTTC. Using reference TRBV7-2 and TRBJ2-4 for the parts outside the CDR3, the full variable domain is GAGVSQSPSNKVTEKGKDVELRCDPISGHTALYWYRQSLGQGLEFLIYFQGNSAPDKSGLPSDRFSAERTGGSVSTLTIQRTQQEDSAVYLCASSLGGGDIQYFGAGTRLSVL.

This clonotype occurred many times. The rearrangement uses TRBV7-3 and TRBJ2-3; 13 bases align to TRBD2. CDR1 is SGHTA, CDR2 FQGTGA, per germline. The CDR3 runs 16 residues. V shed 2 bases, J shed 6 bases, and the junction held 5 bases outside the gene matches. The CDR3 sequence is CASSLGLAGAFDTQYF. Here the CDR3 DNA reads TGTGCCAGCAGCTTAGGACTAGCGGGGGCCTTTGATACGCAGTATTTT.

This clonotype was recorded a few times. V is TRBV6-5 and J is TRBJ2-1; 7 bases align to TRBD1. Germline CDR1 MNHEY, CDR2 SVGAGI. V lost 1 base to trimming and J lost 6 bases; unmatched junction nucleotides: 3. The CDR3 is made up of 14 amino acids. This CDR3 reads CASSYLGTVNEQFF. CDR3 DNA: TGTGCCAGCAGTTACTTGGGGACAGTCAATGAGCAGTTCTTC.

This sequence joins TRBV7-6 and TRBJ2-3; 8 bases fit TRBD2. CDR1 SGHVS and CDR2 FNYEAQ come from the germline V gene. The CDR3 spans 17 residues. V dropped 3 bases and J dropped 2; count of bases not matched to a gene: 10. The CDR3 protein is CASSFSRAGVVTDTQYF. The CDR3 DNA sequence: TGTGCCAGCAGCTTTTCCCGAGCGGGAGTGGTCACAGATACGCAGTATTTT.